This T cell receptor beta chain was recorded in a study of cytotoxic CD8 clonotypes in ibrutinib-treated CLL. The wider study: Included were roughly ten relapsed/refractory and over 14 treatment-naive patients, of whom fewer than 18 were IGHV unmutated.

About 2.2 micrograms of genomic DNA, which was extracted from cryopreserved PBMCs, served as the material used for the TCR beta libraries. This CDR3 spans 11 amino acids. V gave up 7 bases and J gave up 2 bases, with 4 bases separating them. Germline V CDR1 and CDR2: SGHTA, FQGNSA. A remark on this clone: Its antigen is still unknown.

The study, taken as a whole, reports: Clonality increased at ibrutinib response, then returned toward baseline at progression. Rare overall, public clonotypes shrank or held steady under therapy.

TCRdb keeps only in-frame clones here, not all; method: immunoSEQ multiplex PCR. The sample carries about 76,000 clones, about 86% recorded once. This clonotype originated in a human donor with chronic lymphocytic leukemia. The sequencing used PBMCs, collected before ibrutinib treatment. The genes are TRBV7-2 and TRBJ2-3; D not resolved. The CDR3 nucleotides read TGTGCCAGCACCTACACAGATACGCAGTATTTT. Encoded protein: CASTYTDTQYF.